Listed below are T cell receptor beta chains from one sample, sequenced in a study of T cell responses to AZD1222 COVID-19 vaccine. The data were produced by immunoSEQ multiplex PCR, yet TCRdb's version contains in-frame clones alone and is incomplete. The sample contains tens of thousands of clones, around 90% of which appear only once. The material sequenced was peripheral blood, taken on day 0 of AZD1222 vaccination. The receptors originated from an adult in good health. Each CDR3 is given with its conserved first and last residue. The order of the fields is D gene, J gene, clone size, V gene, CDR3 protein, CDR3 DNA. A D gene is named only where the DNA matches it firmly. The size field is filled for only some rows; it gives once, few, many or a size class.

D gene: .
J gene: TRBJ2-2
clone size: .
V gene: TRBV28
CDR3 protein: CASSGGGGVNTGELFF
CDR3 DNA: TGTGCCAGCAGCGGAGGGGGCGGAGTGAACACCGGGGAGCTGTTTTTT

D gene: TRBD1
J gene: TRBJ2-1
clone size: .
V gene: TRBV11-3
CDR3 protein: CASSLEGWDRALTSYNEQFF
CDR3 DNA: TGTGCCAGCAGCTTAGAGGGGTGGGACAGGGCTCTCACCTCCTACAATGAGCAGTTCTTC

D gene: .
J gene: TRBJ1-5
clone size: .
V gene: TRBV6-1
CDR3 protein: CASSEAGGRQPQHF
CDR3 DNA: TGTGCCAGCAGTGAAGCCGGGGGTCGTCAGCCCCAGCATTTT

D gene: TRBD1
J gene: TRBJ1-4
clone size: .
V gene: TRBV5-1
CDR3 protein: CASSRGQTEKLFF
CDR3 DNA: TGCGCCAGCAGCCGGGGACAGACGGAAAAACTGTTTTTT

D gene: .
J gene: TRBJ2-7
clone size: .
V gene: TRBV28
CDR3 protein: CASSLRPGRTTGRPYEQYF
CDR3 DNA: TGTGCCAGCAGTTTAAGGCCAGGAAGGACGACAGGTCGTCCCTACGAGCAGTACTTC

D gene: TRBD1
J gene: TRBJ2-3
clone size: .
V gene: TRBV4-1
CDR3 protein: CASSHQPGQGSIDTQYF
CDR3 DNA: TGCGCCAGCAGCCACCAACCGGGACAGGGATCGATAGATACGCAGTATTTT

D gene: .
J gene: TRBJ2-7
clone size: .
V gene: TRBV28
CDR3 protein: CASSWVSSYEQYF
CDR3 DNA: TGTGCCAGCAGTTGGGTAAGCTCCTACGAGCAGTACTTC

D gene: .
J gene: TRBJ2-7
clone size: .
V gene: TRBV28
CDR3 protein: CASSSQRHGPEGEQYF
CDR3 DNA: TGTGCCAGCAGTTCTCAGCGACACGGGCCTGAGGGAGAGCAGTACTTC

D gene: .
J gene: TRBJ2-7
clone size: .
V gene: TRBV3-1/TRBV3-2
CDR3 protein: CARYGTRNEQYF
CDR3 DNA: TGTGCCAGGTACGGGACTCGGAACGAGCAGTACTTC

D gene: .
J gene: TRBJ2-3
clone size: .
V gene: TRBV2
CDR3 protein: CASSEGLWTDTQYF
CDR3 DNA: TGTGCCAGCAGTGAAGGGCTCTGGACAGATACGCAGTATTTT

D gene: TRBD1
J gene: TRBJ1-2
clone size: .
V gene: TRBV14
CDR3 protein: CASSLGQTVYGYTF
CDR3 DNA: TGTGCCAGCAGCCTGGGACAGACAGTCTATGGCTACACCTTC

D gene: TRBD2
J gene: TRBJ2-7
clone size: .
V gene: TRBV5-1
CDR3 protein: CASSSTPLAGVGWQYF
CDR3 DNA: TGCGCCAGCAGCTCAACCCCACTAGCGGGAGTTGGTTGGCAGTACTTC

D gene: .
J gene: TRBJ2-5
clone size: .
V gene: TRBV3-1/TRBV3-2
CDR3 protein: CASSRDFREGATQYF
CDR3 DNA: TGTGCCAGCAGCCGAGACTTCAGGGAGGGGGCGACCCAGTACTTC

D gene: .
J gene: TRBJ2-5
clone size: .
V gene: TRBV9
CDR3 protein: CASSTYRDETQYF
CDR3 DNA: TGTGCCAGCAGCACCTACAGGGACGAGACCCAGTACTTC

D gene: .
J gene: TRBJ1-1
clone size: .
V gene: TRBV28
CDR3 protein: CASSVVGEAFF
CDR3 DNA: TGTGCCAGCAGTGTAGTAGGTGAAGCTTTCTTT

D gene: .
J gene: TRBJ2-5
clone size: .
V gene: TRBV7-2
CDR3 protein: CASSLPLRGGTQYF
CDR3 DNA: TGTGCCAGCAGCTTGCCCCTGCGAGGGGGGACCCAGTACTTC

D gene: .
J gene: TRBJ1-1
clone size: .
V gene: TRBV7-8
CDR3 protein: CASSTLVSGRGEAFF
CDR3 DNA: TGTGCCAGCAGCACCCTAGTTTCGGGCCGTGGTGAAGCTTTCTTT

D gene: TRBD1
J gene: TRBJ1-1
clone size: .
V gene: TRBV29-1
CDR3 protein: CSGSRGLNTEAFF
CDR3 DNA: TGCAGCGGTAGCAGGGGGCTGAACACTGAAGCTTTCTTT

D gene: .
J gene: TRBJ2-7
clone size: .
V gene: TRBV21-1
CDR3 protein: CASSKASGYSYEQYF
CDR3 DNA: TGTGCCAGCAGCAAGGCCAGCGGATACTCCTACGAGCAGTACTTC

D gene: TRBD1
J gene: TRBJ2-2
clone size: once
V gene: TRBV7-6
CDR3 protein: CASSLRRTGTRTGELFF
CDR3 DNA: TGTGCCAGCAGCTTAAGGAGGACAGGGACCCGAACCGGGGAGCTGTTTTTT

D gene: .
J gene: TRBJ2-1
clone size: .
V gene: TRBV7-6
CDR3 protein: CASSYLLGPESYNEQFF
CDR3 DNA: TGTGCCAGCAGCTACCTTCTGGGGCCGGAATCCTACAATGAGCAGTTCTTC

D gene: .
J gene: TRBJ2-7
clone size: .
V gene: TRBV5-5
CDR3 protein: CASSLQAPLEQYF
CDR3 DNA: TGTGCCAGCAGCTTGCAGGCCCCCCTCGAGCAGTACTTC

D gene: .
J gene: TRBJ1-5
clone size: few
V gene: TRBV3-1/TRBV3-2
CDR3 protein: CASSQGRSNQPQHF
CDR3 DNA: TGTGCCAGCAGCCAAGGTCGGAGCAATCAGCCCCAGCATTTT

D gene: TRBD2
J gene: TRBJ2-1
clone size: .
V gene: TRBV4-2
CDR3 protein: CASSQDRDGRQQFF
CDR3 DNA: TGTGCCAGCAGCCAAGATCGAGACGGGAGGCAGCAGTTCTTC

D gene: .
J gene: TRBJ2-1
clone size: .
V gene: TRBV24-1
CDR3 protein: CATSGRAHSYNEQFF
CDR3 DNA: TGTGCCACCAGTGGGAGGGCCCACTCCTACAATGAGCAGTTCTTC

D gene: .
J gene: TRBJ2-5
clone size: .
V gene: TRBV29-1
CDR3 protein: CSVVGAGGGETQYF
CDR3 DNA: TGCAGCGTTGTAGGGGCAGGGGGAGGAGAGACCCAGTACTTC

D gene: .
J gene: TRBJ1-5
clone size: .
V gene: TRBV27
CDR3 protein: CASSLTGNQPQHF
CDR3 DNA: TGTGCCAGCAGTTTAACAGGCAATCAGCCCCAGCATTTT

D gene: TRBD2
J gene: TRBJ2-7
clone size: .
V gene: TRBV10-2
CDR3 protein: CASSSGAGATEQYF
CDR3 DNA: TGCGCCAGCAGCTCCGGAGCGGGAGCCACCGAGCAGTACTTC

D gene: .
J gene: TRBJ2-7
clone size: .
V gene: TRBV11-2
CDR3 protein: CASSLYYSYEQYF
CDR3 DNA: TGTGCCAGCAGCTTATACTACTCCTACGAGCAGTACTTC

D gene: .
J gene: TRBJ1-4
clone size: few
V gene: TRBV7-2
CDR3 protein: CASSTLVSEKLFF
CDR3 DNA: TGTGCCAGCAGCACTCTTGTGTCTGAAAAACTGTTTTTT

D gene: TRBD1
J gene: TRBJ2-1
clone size: .
V gene: TRBV19
CDR3 protein: CASSMGPQTGKGYYNEQFF
CDR3 DNA: TGTGCCAGTAGTATGGGACCCCAGACAGGGAAGGGGTACTACAATGAGCAGTTCTTC

D gene: TRBD2
J gene: TRBJ2-1
clone size: .
V gene: TRBV28
CDR3 protein: CASSPGASGYNEQFF
CDR3 DNA: TGTGCCAGCAGTCCCGGGGCTAGCGGCTACAATGAGCAGTTCTTC

D gene: .
J gene: TRBJ2-1
clone size: .
V gene: TRBV13
CDR3 protein: CASSQITSYNEQFF
CDR3 DNA: TGTGCCAGCAGCCAAATTACTAGCTACAATGAGCAGTTCTTC

D gene: .
J gene: TRBJ1-2
clone size: .
V gene: TRBV9
CDR3 protein: CASSVGGETSNYGYTF
CDR3 DNA: TGTGCCAGCAGCGTAGGAGGGGAAACTAGTAACTATGGCTACACCTTC

D gene: TRBD2
J gene: TRBJ2-3
clone size: .
V gene: TRBV24-1
CDR3 protein: CATRGSGRAGDTQYF
CDR3 DNA: TGTGCCACCAGGGGCAGCGGGAGGGCCGGGGATACGCAGTATTTT

D gene: .
J gene: TRBJ2-5
clone size: .
V gene: TRBV3-1/TRBV3-2
CDR3 protein: CASSQEGQQETQYF
CDR3 DNA: TGTGCCAGCAGCCAAGAGGGGCAGCAAGAGACCCAGTACTTC

D gene: TRBD1
J gene: TRBJ1-1
clone size: .
V gene: TRBV6-2/TRBV6-3
CDR3 protein: CASSRGQGGFKNTEAFF
CDR3 DNA: TGTGCCAGCAGCCGAGGACAGGGGGGGTTCAAGAACACTGAAGCTTTCTTT

D gene: .
J gene: TRBJ1-2
clone size: .
V gene: TRBV18
CDR3 protein: CASSPDTSDYGYTF
CDR3 DNA: TGTGCCAGCTCACCGGACACCTCGGACTATGGCTACACCTTC

D gene: TRBD1
J gene: TRBJ1-2
clone size: .
V gene: TRBV7-2
CDR3 protein: CASSSGQGTNYGYTF
CDR3 DNA: TGTGCCAGCAGCTCTGGACAGGGAACTAACTATGGCTACACCTTC

D gene: .
J gene: TRBJ2-2
clone size: .
V gene: TRBV19
CDR3 protein: CASSGSSAITGELFF
CDR3 DNA: TGTGCCAGTAGTGGGTCTAGTGCGATCACCGGGGAGCTGTTTTTT

D gene: TRBD1
J gene: TRBJ2-3
clone size: .
V gene: TRBV27
CDR3 protein: CASSSWTGGGYF
CDR3 DNA: TGTGCCAGCAGTTCGTGGACAGGGGGCGGGTATTTT

D gene: .
J gene: TRBJ2-3
clone size: .
V gene: TRBV27
CDR3 protein: CASSLGSTDTQYF
CDR3 DNA: TGTGCCAGCAGCCTTGGAAGCACAGATACGCAGTATTTT

D gene: TRBD1
J gene: TRBJ1-1
clone size: .
V gene: TRBV6-5
CDR3 protein: CASSYLLRTGGTEAFF
CDR3 DNA: TGTGCCAGCAGTTACCTCCTTAGGACAGGGGGCACTGAAGCTTTCTTT

D gene: .
J gene: TRBJ2-5
clone size: .
V gene: TRBV28
CDR3 protein: CASRPSLGGTQETQYF
CDR3 DNA: TGTGCCAGCAGACCATCCCTCGGGGGTACCCAAGAGACCCAGTACTTC

D gene: .
J gene: TRBJ2-2
clone size: .
V gene: TRBV4-1
CDR3 protein: CASSQDLTLNTGELFF
CDR3 DNA: TGCGCCAGCAGCCAAGACCTCACACTGAACACCGGGGAGCTGTTTTTT

D gene: .
J gene: TRBJ2-1
clone size: .
V gene: TRBV5-6
CDR3 protein: CASSLGASGNEQFF
CDR3 DNA: TGTGCCAGCAGCCTGGGGGCTAGCGGCAATGAGCAGTTCTTC

D gene: .
J gene: TRBJ2-3
clone size: .
V gene: TRBV28
CDR3 protein: CASSLSVGGTDTQYF
CDR3 DNA: TGTGCCAGCAGTTTATCAGTAGGAGGCACAGATACGCAGTATTTT

D gene: .
J gene: TRBJ2-4
clone size: .
V gene: TRBV6-5
CDR3 protein: CASSSPSAAGHIQYF
CDR3 DNA: TGTGCCAGCAGTTCCCCTAGCGCGGCCGGGCACATTCAGTACTTC

D gene: .
J gene: TRBJ1-5
clone size: .
V gene: TRBV7-9
CDR3 protein: CASSLVGDQPQHF
CDR3 DNA: TGTGCCAGCAGCTTAGTCGGGGATCAGCCCCAGCATTTT

D gene: TRBD1
J gene: TRBJ1-4
clone size: .
V gene: TRBV13
CDR3 protein: CASSLAGGATNEKLFF
CDR3 DNA: TGTGCCAGCAGCCTAGCAGGGGGCGCGACTAATGAAAAACTGTTTTTT

D gene: TRBD1
J gene: TRBJ1-5
clone size: .
V gene: TRBV28
CDR3 protein: CASSPRTGVRGNQPQHF
CDR3 DNA: TGTGCCAGCAGTCCTAGGACAGGGGTCAGGGGCAATCAGCCCCAGCATTTT

D gene: .
J gene: TRBJ1-1
clone size: .
V gene: TRBV7-3
CDR3 protein: CASSSQVDTEAFF
CDR3 DNA: TGTGCCAGCAGCTCACAAGTCGACACTGAAGCTTTCTTT

D gene: TRBD2
J gene: TRBJ2-1
clone size: .
V gene: TRBV5-1
CDR3 protein: CASSSGLVFNEQFF
CDR3 DNA: TGCGCCAGCAGCTCGGGACTAGTATTCAATGAGCAGTTCTTC

D gene: TRBD2
J gene: TRBJ2-7
clone size: medium-sized
V gene: TRBV28
CDR3 protein: CASSSKTSGALQQYF
CDR3 DNA: TGTGCCAGCAGTTCCAAGACTAGCGGGGCCCTTCAGCAGTACTTC

D gene: .
J gene: TRBJ2-5
clone size: .
V gene: TRBV11-2
CDR3 protein: CASSPIGETQETQYF
CDR3 DNA: TGTGCCAGCAGTCCCATCGGGGAGACCCAAGAGACCCAGTACTTC